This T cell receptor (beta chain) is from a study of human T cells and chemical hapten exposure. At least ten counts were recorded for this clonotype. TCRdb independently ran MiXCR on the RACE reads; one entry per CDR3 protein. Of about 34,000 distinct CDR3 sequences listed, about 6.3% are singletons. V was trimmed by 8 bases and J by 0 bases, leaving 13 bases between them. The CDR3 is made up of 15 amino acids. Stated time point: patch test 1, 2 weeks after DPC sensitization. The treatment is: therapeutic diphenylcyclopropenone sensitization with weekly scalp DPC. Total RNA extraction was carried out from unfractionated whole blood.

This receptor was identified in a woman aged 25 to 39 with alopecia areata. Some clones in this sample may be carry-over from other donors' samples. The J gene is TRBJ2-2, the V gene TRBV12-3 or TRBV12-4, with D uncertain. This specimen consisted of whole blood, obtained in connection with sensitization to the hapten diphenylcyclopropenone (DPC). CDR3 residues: CASGVTVPNTGELFF. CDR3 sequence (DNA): TGTGCCAGCGGGGTAACGGTACCGAACACCGGGGAGCTGTTTTTT.